These 9 T cell receptor beta chains share one sample of origin, sequenced in a study of cytomegalovirus exposure and HLA in healthy donors. Here immunoSEQ multiplex PCR was the method, and the copy in TCRdb shows in-frame clones only, minus some. The data show around 400,000 clones, 86% seen once. Sequences were obtained from PBMCs. These receptors originate from a woman aged 18-35 years in good health and CMV-seronegative.

This sequence joins TRBV29-1 and TRBJ2-1; D is perhaps TRBD2 (5 bases). Per the germline V gene, CDR1 is SQVTM and CDR2 is ANQGSEA. V was cut by 3 bases and J by 8 bases, with 14 bases left in between. The CDR3 has 13 amino acids. The CDR3 loop is CSVDGGPGYEQFF. CDR3 nucleotides: TGCAGCGTTGACGGCGGACCGGGGTATGAGCAGTTCTTC.

In the case of this clone: One end of the junction does not line up with germline, which may come from a read error. J is TRBJ1-1 and V is TRBV6-5, with 7 nucleotides matching TRBD1. Germline CDR1 reads MNHEY; CDR2 reads SVGAGI. The CDR3 contains 13 residues. The CDR3 region is CASRDQGVLNRGF. The CDR3 DNA follows: TGTGCCAGCAGGGATCAGGGGGTTTTGAACAGGGGCTTT.

The chain is built from TRBV7-9 and TRBJ2-5; D unresolved. CDR3 size: 13 residues. Trimming removed 3 bases from V and 5 bases from J, with 10 bases in between. Germline V CDR1 and CDR2: SEHNR, FQNEAQ (reference sequence). CDR3 sequence reads: CASSLAGKETQYF. The CDR3 DNA reads as TGTGCCAGCAGCTTGGCAGGAAAGGAGACCCAGTACTTC.

The V and J genes are TRBV5-1 and TRBJ1-2, with 7 positions matching TRBD1. CDR3 length equals 13 residues. Germline CDR1 reads SGHRS; CDR2 reads YFSETQ. Trimming took 7 bases from V and 8 from J; bases not matched to a gene: 11. CDR3 bases: TGCGCCAGCTCCGACAGGGCGGGATCAGGCTACACCTTC. Encoded protein: CASSDRAGSGYTF.

V is TRBV19 and J is TRBJ1-5, with D possibly matching TRBD1 (5 bases). The CDR3 contains 15 residues. The V end lost 3 bases, the J end lost 5 bases, and 14 bases lay between the germline ends. CDR1 and CDR2 from the germline V gene are LNHDA and SQIVND (reference sequence). CDR3 residues: CASSIPRGRDQPQHF. CDR3 sequence (DNA): TGTGCCAGTAGTATCCCGCGGGGGAGGGATCAGCCCCAGCATTTT.

The chain joins TRBV2 to TRBJ2-4; TRBD2 aligns across 11 bases. The trim removed 7 bases at V and 0 bases at J, leaving 2 bases unmatched. This CDR3 is built from 15 residues. Germline assignment: CDR1 SNHLY and CDR2 FYNNEI. CDR3 sequence reads: CASNGLAGAKNIQYF. Written as DNA, the CDR3 is TGTGCCAGCAACGGACTAGCGGGAGCCAAAAACATTCAGTACTTC.

This sequence joins TRBV29-1 and TRBJ2-7; 10 nucleotides align to TRBD1. The junction had 7 bases not matched to a gene; V was cut back by 0 bases and J by 5 bases. CDR3 size: 15 residues. Looked up from germline, CDR1 is SQVTM and CDR2 is ANQGSEA. CDR3 sequence: CSVEEWDRGVDEQYF. CDR3 DNA: TGCAGCGTTGAAGAGTGGGACAGGGGAGTCGACGAGCAGTACTTC.

This chain connects TRBV5-5 to TRBJ2-7; D call uncertain. Trimming left V 4 bases short and J 3 bases short, with 11 bases between. The CDR3 length is 13 residues. Looked up from germline, CDR1 is SGHKS and CDR2 is YYEKEE (reference sequence). CDR3 bases: TGTGCCAGCAGCCCACCCCTCAGCTACGAGCAGTACTTC. This sequence encodes CASSPPLSYEQYF.

J is TRBJ2-7 and V is TRBV5-1; TRBD1 aligns across 12 bases. Trimming removed 4 bases from V and 3 bases from J; junction bases left unmatched: 11. The CDR3 has 17 residues. From germline, CDR1 is SGHRS and CDR2 YFSETQ. CDR3 DNA sequence: TGCGCCAGCAGCCTCTCCGGGACAGGGGGCGCCCACTACGAGCAGTACTTC. This sequence encodes CASSLSGTGGAHYEQYF.